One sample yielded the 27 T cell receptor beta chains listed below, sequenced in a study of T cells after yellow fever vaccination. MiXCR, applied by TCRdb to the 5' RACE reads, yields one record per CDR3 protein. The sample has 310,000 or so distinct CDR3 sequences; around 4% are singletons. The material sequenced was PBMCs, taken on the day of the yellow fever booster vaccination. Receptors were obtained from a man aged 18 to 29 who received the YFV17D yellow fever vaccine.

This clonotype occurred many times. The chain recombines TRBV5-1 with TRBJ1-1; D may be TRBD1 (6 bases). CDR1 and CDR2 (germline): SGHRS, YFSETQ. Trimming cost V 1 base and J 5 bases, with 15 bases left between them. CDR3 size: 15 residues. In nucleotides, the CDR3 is TGCGCCAGCAGCTTGCTCGATACAGGGAAGACTGAAGCTTTCTTT. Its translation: CASSLLDTGKTEAFF.

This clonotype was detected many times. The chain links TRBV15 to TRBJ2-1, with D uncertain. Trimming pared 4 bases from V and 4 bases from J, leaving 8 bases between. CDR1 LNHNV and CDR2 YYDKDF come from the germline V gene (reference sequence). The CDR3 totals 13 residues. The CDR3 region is CATSTERYNEQFF. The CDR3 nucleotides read TGTGCCACCAGCACAGAAAGGTACAATGAGCAGTTCTTC.

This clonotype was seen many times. For the CDR3, the DNA is TGTGCCAGCAGTCCCCTCACCTGGGACGAGCAGTACTTC. Residues: CASSPLTWDEQYF. The chain has TRBV12-3 or TRBV12-4 and TRBJ2-7; D gene ambiguous. V was pared by 5 bases and J by 5 bases, with 13 bases between. The CDR3 consists of 13 residues.

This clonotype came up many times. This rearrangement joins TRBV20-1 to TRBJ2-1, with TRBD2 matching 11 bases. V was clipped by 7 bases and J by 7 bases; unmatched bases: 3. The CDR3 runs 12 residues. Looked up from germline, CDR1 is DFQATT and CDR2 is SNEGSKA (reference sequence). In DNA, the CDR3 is TGCAGTGTAGCGGGGGGGAGGAATGAGCAGTTCTTC. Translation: CSVAGGRNEQFF.

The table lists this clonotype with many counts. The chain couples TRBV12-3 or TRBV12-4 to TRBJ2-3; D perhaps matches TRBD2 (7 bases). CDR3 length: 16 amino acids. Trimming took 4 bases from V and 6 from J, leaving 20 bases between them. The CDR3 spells CASSWEGDPPGDTQYF. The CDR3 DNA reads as TGTGCCAGCAGTTGGGAGGGGGATCCACCGGGGGATACGCAGTATTTT.

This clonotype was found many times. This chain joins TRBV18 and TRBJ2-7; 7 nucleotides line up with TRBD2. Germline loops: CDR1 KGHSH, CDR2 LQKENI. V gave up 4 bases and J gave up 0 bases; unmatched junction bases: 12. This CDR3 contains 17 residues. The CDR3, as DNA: TGTGCCAGCTCACGCAATCAGGCCGGGGAGGGCTCCTACGAGCAGTACTTC. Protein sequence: CASSRNQAGEGSYEQYF. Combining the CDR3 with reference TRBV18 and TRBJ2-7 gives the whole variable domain NAGVMQNPRHLVRRRGQEARLRCSPMKGHSHVYWYRQLPEEGLKFMVYLQKENIIDESGMPKERFSAEFPKEGPSILRIQQVVRGDSAAYFCASSRNQAGEGSYEQYFGPGTRLTVT.

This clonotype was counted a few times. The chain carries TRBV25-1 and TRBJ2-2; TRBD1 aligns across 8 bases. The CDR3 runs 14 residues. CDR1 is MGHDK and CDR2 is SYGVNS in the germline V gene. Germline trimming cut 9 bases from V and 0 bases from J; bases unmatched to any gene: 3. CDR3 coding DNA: TGTGCCAGTCAGGGACAGGCGAACACCGGGGAGCTGTTTTTT. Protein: CASQGQANTGELFF.

The CDR3 sequence: CASSVEWYSGNTIYF. CDR3 coding DNA: TGTGCCAGCAGCGTAGAGTGGTACTCTGGAAACACCATATATTTT. This chain connects TRBV9 to TRBJ1-3; no firm D call. This CDR3 is 15 amino acids long. In germline, CDR1 is SGDLS, CDR2 YYNGEE. Trimming pared 0 bases from V and 0 bases from J, leaving 7 bases between.

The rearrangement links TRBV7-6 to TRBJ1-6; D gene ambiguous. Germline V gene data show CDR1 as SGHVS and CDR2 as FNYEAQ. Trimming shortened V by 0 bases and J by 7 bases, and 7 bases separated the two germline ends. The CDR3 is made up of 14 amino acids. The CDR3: CASSLAFSNSPLHF. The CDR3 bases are TGTGCCAGCAGCTTAGCGTTTTCGAATTCACCCCTCCACTTT.

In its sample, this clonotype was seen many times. The CDR3: CSARVGTSGPGEQFF. Here the CDR3 DNA reads TGCAGTGCTAGAGTGGGGACTAGCGGGCCAGGGGAGCAGTTCTTC. V and J are TRBV20-1 and TRBJ2-1, with 12 bases identical to TRBD2. Trimming took 1 base from V and 10 from J; bases not matched to a gene: 8. CDR1 DFQATT and CDR2 SNEGSKA come from the germline V gene (reference sequence). This CDR3 spans 15 amino acids.

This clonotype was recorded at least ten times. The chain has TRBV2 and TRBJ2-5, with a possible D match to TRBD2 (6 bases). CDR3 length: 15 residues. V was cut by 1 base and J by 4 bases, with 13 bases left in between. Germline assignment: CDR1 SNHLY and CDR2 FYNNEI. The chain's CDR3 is CASSEEAGWGETQYF. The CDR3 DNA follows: TGTGCCAGCAGTGAAGAGGCGGGGTGGGGAGAGACCCAGTACTTC.

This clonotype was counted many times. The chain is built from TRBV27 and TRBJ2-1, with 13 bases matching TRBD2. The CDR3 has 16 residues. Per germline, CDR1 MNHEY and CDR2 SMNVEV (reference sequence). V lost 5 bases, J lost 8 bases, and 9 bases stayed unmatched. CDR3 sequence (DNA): TGTGCCAGCAGTGCCCGACTAGCGGGAGGATTGGATGAGCAGTTCTTC. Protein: CASSARLAGGLDEQFF.

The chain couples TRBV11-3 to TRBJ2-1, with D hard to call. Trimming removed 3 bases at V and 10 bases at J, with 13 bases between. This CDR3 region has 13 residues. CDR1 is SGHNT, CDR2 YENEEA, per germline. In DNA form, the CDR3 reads TGTGCCAGCAGCTTGGTCCCTAAACACGAGCAGTTCTTC. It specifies CASSLVPKHEQFF. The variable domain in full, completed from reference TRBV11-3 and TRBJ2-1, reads EAGVVQSPRYKIIEKKQPVAFWCNPISGHNTLYWYLQNLGQGPELLIRYENEEAVDDSQLPKDRFSAERLKGVDSTLKIQPAELGDSAVYLCASSLVPKHEQFFGPGTRLTVL.

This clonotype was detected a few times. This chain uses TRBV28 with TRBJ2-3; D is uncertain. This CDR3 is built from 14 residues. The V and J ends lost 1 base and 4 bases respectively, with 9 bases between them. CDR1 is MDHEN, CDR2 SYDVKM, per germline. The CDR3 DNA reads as TGTGCCAGCAGTTTATTAGATGTTTCAGATACGCAGTATTTT. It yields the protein CASSLLDVSDTQYF.

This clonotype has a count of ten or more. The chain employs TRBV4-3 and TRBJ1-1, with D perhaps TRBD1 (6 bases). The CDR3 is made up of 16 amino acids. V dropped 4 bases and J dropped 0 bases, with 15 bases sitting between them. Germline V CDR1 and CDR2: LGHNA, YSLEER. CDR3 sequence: CASSPQPDSLNTEAFF. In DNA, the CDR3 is TGCGCCAGCAGCCCCCAACCGGACAGCCTGAACACTGAAGCTTTCTTT.

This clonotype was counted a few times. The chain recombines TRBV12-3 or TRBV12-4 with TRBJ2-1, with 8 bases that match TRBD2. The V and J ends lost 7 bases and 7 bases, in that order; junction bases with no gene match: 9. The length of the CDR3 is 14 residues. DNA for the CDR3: TGTGCCAGCAATGTGGTAGCGGGGAGGAATGAGCAGTTCTTC. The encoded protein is CASNVVAGRNEQFF.

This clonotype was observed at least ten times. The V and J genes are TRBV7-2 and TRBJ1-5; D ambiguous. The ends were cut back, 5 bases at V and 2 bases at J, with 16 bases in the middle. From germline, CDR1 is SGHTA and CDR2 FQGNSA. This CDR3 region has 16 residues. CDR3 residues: CASSASHLEGNQPQHF. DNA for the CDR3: TGTGCCAGCAGCGCAAGCCACCTGGAGGGCAATCAGCCCCAGCATTTT.

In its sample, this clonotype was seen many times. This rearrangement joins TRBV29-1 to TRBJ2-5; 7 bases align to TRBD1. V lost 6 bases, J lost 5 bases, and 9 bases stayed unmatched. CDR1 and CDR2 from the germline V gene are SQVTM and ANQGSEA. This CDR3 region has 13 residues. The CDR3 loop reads CSVLQGMWETQYF. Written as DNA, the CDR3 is TGCAGCGTCTTACAGGGGATGTGGGAGACCCAGTACTTC. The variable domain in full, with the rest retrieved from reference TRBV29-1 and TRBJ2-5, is SAVISQKPSRDICQRGTSLTIQCQVDSQVTMMFWYRQQPGQSLTLIATANQGSEATYESGFVIDKFPISRPNLTFSTLTVSNMSPEDSSIYLCSVLQGMWETQYFGPGTRLLVL.

CDR3 in amino acids: CSVGRSLDQPQHF. The CDR3 DNA is TGCAGCGTTGGACGGAGCCTGGATCAGCCCCAGCATTTT. The V gene is TRBV29-1, the J gene TRBJ1-5; D unclear. Trimming removed 4 bases from V and 5 bases from J, with 12 bases in between. Per the germline V gene, CDR1 is SQVTM and CDR2 is ANQGSEA. This CDR3 spans 13 amino acids.

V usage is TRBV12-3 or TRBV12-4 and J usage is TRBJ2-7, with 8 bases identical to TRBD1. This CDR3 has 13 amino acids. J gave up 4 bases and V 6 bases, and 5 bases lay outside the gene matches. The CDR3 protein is CASSVGQAYEQYF. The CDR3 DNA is TGTGCCAGCAGCGTGGGACAGGCTTACGAGCAGTACTTC.

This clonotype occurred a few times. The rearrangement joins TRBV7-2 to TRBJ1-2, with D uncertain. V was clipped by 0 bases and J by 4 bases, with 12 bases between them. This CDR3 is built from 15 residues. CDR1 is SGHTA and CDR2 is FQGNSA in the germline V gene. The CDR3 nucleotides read TGTGCCAGCAGCTTAGCGCCGACACTGATCTATGGCTACACCTTC. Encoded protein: CASSLAPTLIYGYTF.

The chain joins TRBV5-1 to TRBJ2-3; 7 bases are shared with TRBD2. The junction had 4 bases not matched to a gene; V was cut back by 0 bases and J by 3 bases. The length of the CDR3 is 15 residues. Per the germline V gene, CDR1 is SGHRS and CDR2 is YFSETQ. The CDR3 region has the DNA TGCGCCAGCAGCTTGGCCCCAGCGGGGACAGATACGCAGTATTTT. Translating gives CASSLAPAGTDTQYF.

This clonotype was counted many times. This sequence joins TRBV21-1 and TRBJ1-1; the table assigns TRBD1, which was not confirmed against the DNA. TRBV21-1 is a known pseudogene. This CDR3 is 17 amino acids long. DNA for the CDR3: TGTGCCAGCAGCAAAGGTACCAGGACAGGGAAGAACACTGAAGCTTTCTTT. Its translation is CASSKGTRTGKNTEAFF.

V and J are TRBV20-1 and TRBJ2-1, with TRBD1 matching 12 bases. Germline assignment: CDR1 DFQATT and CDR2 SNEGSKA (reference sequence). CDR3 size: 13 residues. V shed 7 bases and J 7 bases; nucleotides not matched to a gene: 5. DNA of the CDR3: TGCAGTGAGGGACAGGGGGCGCGGAATGAGCAGTTCTTC. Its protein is CSEGQGARNEQFF.

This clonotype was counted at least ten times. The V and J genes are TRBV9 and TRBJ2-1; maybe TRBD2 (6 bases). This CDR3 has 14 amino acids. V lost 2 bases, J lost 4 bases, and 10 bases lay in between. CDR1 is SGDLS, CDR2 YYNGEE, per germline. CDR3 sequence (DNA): TGTGCCAGCAGCGTGACTAGTACGTACAATGAGCAGTTCTTC. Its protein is CASSVTSTYNEQFF.

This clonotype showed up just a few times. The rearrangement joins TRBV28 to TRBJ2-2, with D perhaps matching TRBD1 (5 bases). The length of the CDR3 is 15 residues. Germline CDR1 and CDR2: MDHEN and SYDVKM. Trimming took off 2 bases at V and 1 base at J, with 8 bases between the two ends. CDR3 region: CASSLGQWNTGELFF. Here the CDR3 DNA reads TGTGCCAGCAGTTTAGGACAATGGAACACCGGGGAGCTGTTTTTT.

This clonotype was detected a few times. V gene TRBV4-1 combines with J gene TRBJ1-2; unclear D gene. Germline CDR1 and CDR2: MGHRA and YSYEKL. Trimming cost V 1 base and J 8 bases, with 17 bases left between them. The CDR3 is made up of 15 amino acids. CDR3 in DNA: TGCGCCAGCAGCCAAGCGAGTCGTCGTTCATACGGCTACACCTTC. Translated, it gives CASSQASRRSYGYTF.